The 14 T cell receptor beta chains below were found in one sample sequenced in a study of blood T cell repertoires in COVID-19. TCRdb keeps only in-frame clones here, not all; method: immunoSEQ multiplex PCR. The sample contains about 320,000 clones, 85% to 90% of which appear only once. The sample comprised PBMCs or T cells enriched from blood (not recorded which). All receptors derive from a woman aged 18 to 35 who had recovered from COVID-19.

The rearrangement uses TRBV5-1 and TRBJ1-4; 11 nucleotides line up with TRBD1. Germline trimming cut 1 base from V and 7 bases from J; bases unmatched to any gene: 3. The CDR3 contains 15 residues. Germline V CDR1 and CDR2: SGHRS, YFSETQ. The CDR3 DNA is TGCGCCAGCAGCTTGTTGGGGACAGGGGGTGAAAAACTGTTTTTT. Its translation is CASSLLGTGGEKLFF. The full variable domain, rest sourced from reference TRBV5-1 and TRBJ1-4, is KAGVTQTPRYLIKTRGQQVTLSCSPISGHRSVSWYQQTPGQGLQFLFEYFSETQRNKGNFPGRFSGRQFSNSRSEMNVSTLELGDSALYLCASSLLGTGGEKLFFGSGTQLSVL.

The rearrangement uses TRBV28 and TRBJ2-6; D is possibly TRBD1 (6 bases). This CDR3 is 15 amino acids long. Germline V lookup: CDR1 MDHEN, CDR2 SYDVKM. Trimming stripped 9 bases from V and 4 bases from J, with 16 bases between. The CDR3 here is CASLKNRVGANVLTF. As DNA, the CDR3 is TGTGCCAGTCTCAAAAACAGGGTCGGGGCCAACGTCCTGACTTTC.

The rearrangement uses TRBV2 and TRBJ2-6; no firm D call. The CDR3 is 14 amino acids. The germline V gene encodes CDR1 SNHLY and CDR2 FYNNEI. Between the trimmed V and J ends, which lost 4 bases and 2 bases, there was a span of 6 bases. The CDR3 reads CASSARAGANVLTF. CDR3 nucleotide sequence: TGTGCCAGCAGTGCCCGGGCTGGGGCCAACGTCCTGACTTTC.

The CDR3 region is CASRPRGGVAYGYTF. The CDR3 DNA reads TGCGCCAGCAGACCACGAGGCGGAGTTGCCTATGGCTACACCTTC. This chain connects TRBV5-1 to TRBJ1-2; D not resolved. The V end lost 5 bases, the J end lost 4 bases, and 18 bases lay between the germline ends. The CDR3 spans 15 residues. Looked up from germline, CDR1 is SGHRS and CDR2 is YFSETQ.

There are a few counts of this clone. The identical CDR3 is also encoded by other nucleotide sequences in the sample. The chain recombines TRBV18 with TRBJ1-1; TRBD1 aligns across 8 bases. The CDR3 spans 11 residues. Germline V gene sequence: CDR1 KGHSH, CDR2 LQKENI. Losses at the gene ends were 3 bases for V and 11 bases for J; bases not matched to a gene: 2. The CDR3 loop reads CASSPDRDAFF. DNA for the CDR3: TGTGCCAGCTCACCGGACAGGGACGCTTTCTTT.

The chain combines TRBV7-6 with TRBJ2-2; 9 nucleotides line up with TRBD1. The germline V gene encodes CDR1 SGHVS and CDR2 FNYEAQ. Trimming took 6 bases from V and 7 from J; bases not matched to a gene: 9. The CDR3 is 15 residues long. CDR3 sequence: CASSPTGGAGGELFF. The CDR3, as DNA: TGTGCCAGCAGTCCTACAGGGGGCGCGGGCGGGGAGCTGTTTTTT.

The CDR3 is CASSLRDTLSSYEQYF. For the CDR3, the DNA is TGTGCCAGCAGCCTTCGGGACACCCTGAGCTCCTACGAGCAGTACTTC. The chain combines TRBV5-5 with TRBJ2-7; possibly TRBD1 for D (6 bases). The length of the CDR3 is 16 residues. Germline V gene sequence: CDR1 SGHKS, CDR2 YYEKEE (reference sequence). The V end lost 4 bases, the J end lost 0 bases, and 17 bases lay between the germline ends. The full variable domain, rest sourced from reference TRBV5-5 and TRBJ2-7, is DAGVTQSPTHLIKTRGQQVTLRCSPISGHKSVSWYQQVLGQGPQFIFQYYEKEERGRGNFPDRFSARQFPNYSSELNVNALLLGDSALYLCASSLRDTLSSYEQYFGPGTRLTVT.

V is TRBV11-3 and J is TRBJ2-1; tentative D call: TRBD1 (5 bases). This CDR3 has 16 amino acids. Germline V lookup: CDR1 SGHNT, CDR2 YENEEA. V was clipped by 5 bases and J by 1 base, with 15 bases between them. CDR3 coding DNA: TGTGCCAGCAGCCTCATGGGTCAGGGATCCTACAATGAGCAGTTCTTC. This encodes CASSLMGQGSYNEQFF.

The rearrangement joins TRBV28 to TRBJ1-6, with no clear D. The germline CDR1 and CDR2 sequences are MDHEN and SYDVKM. The CDR3 runs to 14 residues. The V end lost 7 bases, the J end lost 0 bases, and 7 bases lay between the germline ends. CDR3 DNA: TGTGCCAGCACCCTGAGCTCCTATAATTCACCCCTCCACTTT. The encoded protein is CASTLSSYNSPLHF.

This CDR3 reads CSVELNRDQETQYF. CDR3 bases: TGCAGCGTTGAGTTGAACAGGGACCAAGAGACCCAGTACTTC. The chain joins TRBV29-1 to TRBJ2-5; TRBD1 might be the D (6 bases). Germline CDR1 reads SQVTM; CDR2 reads ANQGSEA. Trimming stripped 3 bases from V and 0 bases from J, with 11 bases between. This CDR3 comprises 14 residues.

The gene calls are TRBV19 and TRBJ1-2; a possible D gene is TRBD1 (5 bases). The V end lost 6 bases, the J end lost 5 bases, and 19 bases lay between the germline ends. This CDR3 has 15 amino acids. Germline CDR1 LNHDA, CDR2 SQIVND (reference sequence). CDR3 residues: CASSRTVGTFYGYTF. CDR3 sequence (DNA): TGTGCCAGTAGCCGTACGGTGGGGACTTTTTATGGCTACACCTTC.

The CDR3 here is CAISPSGTDNEQFF. The DNA for the CDR3 is TGTGCCATCAGTCCTAGCGGGACGGACAATGAGCAGTTCTTC. The rearrangement joins TRBV10-3 to TRBJ2-1, with 9 positions matching TRBD2. The CDR3 extends over 14 amino acids. CDR1 ENHRY and CDR2 SYGVKD come from the germline V gene. Trimming cost V 5 bases and J 5 bases; bases outside gene matches: 4.

The chain couples TRBV5-4 to TRBJ2-3; 15 positions match TRBD2. This CDR3 is 18 amino acids long. Per germline, CDR1 SGHNT and CDR2 YYREEE (reference sequence). Losses at the gene ends were 0 bases for V and 2 bases for J; bases not matched to a gene: 4. Here the CDR3 DNA reads TGTGCCAGCAGCTTGGCGGGACTAGCGGGAGGCCTCACAGATACGCAGTATTTT. Amino acids: CASSLAGLAGGLTDTQYF.

The V and J genes are TRBV28 and TRBJ2-7; 8 bases are shared with TRBD1. This CDR3 is built from 15 residues. After removal of 2 bases from V and 1 base from J, the junction contained 4 bases not matched to a gene. Germline V gene sequence: CDR1 MDHEN, CDR2 SYDVKM. CDR3 DNA sequence: TGTGCCAGCAGTTTACTCCAGGGGGCTTCCTACGAGCAGTACTTC. Translation: CASSLLQGASYEQYF.